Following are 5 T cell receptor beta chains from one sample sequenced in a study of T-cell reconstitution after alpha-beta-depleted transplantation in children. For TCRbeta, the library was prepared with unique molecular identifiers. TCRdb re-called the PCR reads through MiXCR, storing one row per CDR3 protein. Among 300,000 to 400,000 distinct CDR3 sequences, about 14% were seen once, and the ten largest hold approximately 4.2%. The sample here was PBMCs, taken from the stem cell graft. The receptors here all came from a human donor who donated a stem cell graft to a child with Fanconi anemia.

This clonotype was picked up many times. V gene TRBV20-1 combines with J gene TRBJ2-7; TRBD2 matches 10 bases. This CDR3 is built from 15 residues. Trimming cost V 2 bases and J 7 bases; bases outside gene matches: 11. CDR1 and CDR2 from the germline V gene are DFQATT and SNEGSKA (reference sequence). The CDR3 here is CSARRDSSGGGEQYF. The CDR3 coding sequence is TGCAGTGCTAGAAGGGACTCTAGCGGGGGTGGAGAGCAGTACTTC.

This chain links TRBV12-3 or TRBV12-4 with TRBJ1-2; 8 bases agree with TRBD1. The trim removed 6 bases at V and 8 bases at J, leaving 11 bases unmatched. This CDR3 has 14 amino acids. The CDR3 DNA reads TGTGCCAGCAGCCCCCATGACAGGGGAGGAGGCTACACCTTC. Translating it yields CASSPHDRGGGYTF.

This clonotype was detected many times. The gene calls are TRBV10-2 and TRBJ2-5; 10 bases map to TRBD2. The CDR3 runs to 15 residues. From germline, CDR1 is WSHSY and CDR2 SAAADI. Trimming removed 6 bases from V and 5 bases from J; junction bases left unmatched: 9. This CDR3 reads CASRRGTSGVETQYF. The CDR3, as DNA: TGCGCCAGCAGGCGCGGTACTAGCGGGGTTGAGACCCAGTACTTC.

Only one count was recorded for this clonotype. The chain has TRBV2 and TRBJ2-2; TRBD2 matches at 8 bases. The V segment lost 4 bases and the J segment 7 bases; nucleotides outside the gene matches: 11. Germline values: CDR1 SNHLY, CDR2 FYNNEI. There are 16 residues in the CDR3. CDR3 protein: CASSVGAGGSIGELFF. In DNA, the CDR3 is TGTGCCAGCAGTGTCGGTGCGGGGGGCAGCATCGGGGAGCTGTTTTTT. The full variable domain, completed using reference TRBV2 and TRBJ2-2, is EPEVTQTPSHQVTQMGQEVILRCVPISNHLYFYWYRQILGQKVEFLVSFYNNEISEKSEIFDDQFSVERPDGSNFTLKIRSTKLEDSAMYFCASSVGAGGSIGELFFGEGSRLTVL.

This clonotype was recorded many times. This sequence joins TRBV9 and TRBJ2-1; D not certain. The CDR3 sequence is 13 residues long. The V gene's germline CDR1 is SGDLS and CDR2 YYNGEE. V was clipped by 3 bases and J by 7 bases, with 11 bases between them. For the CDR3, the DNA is TGTGCCAGCAGCGAAGGGCTAGGTAATGAGCAGTTCTTC. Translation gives CASSEGLGNEQFF.